This TCR beta chain originates from a study of cytomegalovirus exposure and HLA in healthy donors. 60 Vbeta and 13 Jbeta primers were used in PCR. As processed by the authors: In a later analysis, 79 million or so unique TCR beta chains included roughly 11 million shared by two or more donors. Libraries were prepared by immunoSEQ multiplex PCR; TCRdb keeps only in-frame clonotypes and omits some of them. V and J calls and clone size are those listed in that table; D and trimming were worked out from the DNA. The sample has approximately 89,000 clones, around 73% seen once; the top ten hold about 1.2%. Study-wide points: In an earlier analysis, productive rearrangement rates for most beta V segments clustered near 87% or 30%.

On this clone itself: Its antigen remains unidentified.

In nominal health when sampled, donors likely had unrecorded immune exposures nonetheless. Germline CDR1 and CDR2: SQVTM and ANQGSEA. Deletions cut 8 bases from V and 0 bases from J, with 20 bases between. The CDR3 runs to 16 residues. This clonotype originated in a female donor in good health and CMV-seronegative. This rearrangement joins TRBV29-1 to TRBJ2-1; the D gene is possibly TRBD1 (5 bases). The specimen sequenced was PBMCs. CDR3: CSHPLGQFDSYNEQFF. DNA for the CDR3: TGCAGCCACCCCCTGGGGCAGTTCGACTCCTACAATGAGCAGTTCTTC.